This T cell receptor beta chain was obtained from a study of human thymus T cells. Generated by immunoSEQ multiplex PCR, the TCRdb table keeps only in-frame clones and is missing some. Altogether approximately 46,000 clones are present, around 95% being singletons, with the ten largest covering over 0.15%. V was pared by 1 base and J by 7 bases, with 2 bases between. Germline V gene sequence: CDR1 SGHRS, CDR2 YFSETQ. The CDR3 totals 11 residues. This sequence joins TRBV5-1 and TRBJ2-2; no clear D. The sequencing sample was made of blood. This sequence originates from a girl in the first two years of life with a congenital heart defect but otherwise immunologically healthy. CDR3 bases: TGCGCCAGCAGCTTGAACGGGGAGCTGTTTTTT. Residues: CASSLNGELFF.